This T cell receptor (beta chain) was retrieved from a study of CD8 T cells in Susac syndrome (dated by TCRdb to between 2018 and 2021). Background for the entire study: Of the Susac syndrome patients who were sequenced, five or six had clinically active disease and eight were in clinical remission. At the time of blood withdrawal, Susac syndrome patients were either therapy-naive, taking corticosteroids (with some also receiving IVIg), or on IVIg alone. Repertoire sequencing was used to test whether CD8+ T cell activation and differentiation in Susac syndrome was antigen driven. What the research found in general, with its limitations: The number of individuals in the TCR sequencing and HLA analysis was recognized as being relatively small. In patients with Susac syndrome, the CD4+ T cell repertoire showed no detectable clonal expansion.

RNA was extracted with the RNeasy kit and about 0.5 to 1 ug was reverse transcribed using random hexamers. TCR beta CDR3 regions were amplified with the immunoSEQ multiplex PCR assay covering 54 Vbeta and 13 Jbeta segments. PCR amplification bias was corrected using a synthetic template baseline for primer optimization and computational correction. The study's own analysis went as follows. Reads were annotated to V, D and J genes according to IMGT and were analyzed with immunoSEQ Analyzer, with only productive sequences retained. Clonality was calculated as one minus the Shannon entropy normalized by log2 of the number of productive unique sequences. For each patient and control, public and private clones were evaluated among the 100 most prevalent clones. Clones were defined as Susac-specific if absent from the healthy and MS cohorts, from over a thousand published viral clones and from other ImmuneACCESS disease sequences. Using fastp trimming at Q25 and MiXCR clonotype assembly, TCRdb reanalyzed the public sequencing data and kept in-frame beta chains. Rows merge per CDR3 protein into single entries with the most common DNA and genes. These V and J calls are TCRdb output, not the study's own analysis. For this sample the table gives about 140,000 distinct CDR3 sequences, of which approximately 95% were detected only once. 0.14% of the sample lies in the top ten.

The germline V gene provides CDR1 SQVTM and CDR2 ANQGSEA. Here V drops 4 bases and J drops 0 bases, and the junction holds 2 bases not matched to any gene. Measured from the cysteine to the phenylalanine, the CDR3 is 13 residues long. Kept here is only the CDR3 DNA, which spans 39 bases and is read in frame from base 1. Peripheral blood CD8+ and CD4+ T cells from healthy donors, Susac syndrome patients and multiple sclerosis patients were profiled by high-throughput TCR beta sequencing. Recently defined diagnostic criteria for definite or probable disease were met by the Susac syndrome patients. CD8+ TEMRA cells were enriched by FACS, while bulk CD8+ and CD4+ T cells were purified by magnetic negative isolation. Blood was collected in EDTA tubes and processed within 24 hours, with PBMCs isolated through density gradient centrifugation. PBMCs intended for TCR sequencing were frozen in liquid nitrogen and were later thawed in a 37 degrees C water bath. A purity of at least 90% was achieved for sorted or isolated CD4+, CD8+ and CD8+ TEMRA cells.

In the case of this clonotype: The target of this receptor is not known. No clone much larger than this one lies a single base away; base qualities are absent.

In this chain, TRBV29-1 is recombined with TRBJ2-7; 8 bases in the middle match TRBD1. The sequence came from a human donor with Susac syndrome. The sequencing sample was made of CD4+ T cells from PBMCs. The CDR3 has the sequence CSVGQGISYEQYF. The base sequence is TGCAGCGTTGGACAGGGGATCTCCTACGAGCAGTACTTC.